The 2 T cell receptor beta chains below were found in one sample sequenced in a study of T cell responses to AZD1222 COVID-19 vaccine. Using immunoSEQ multiplex PCR, the repertoire was profiled, and TCRdb retains in-frame clones only, with some absent. The profile shows approximately 81,000 clones, about nine tenths of them singletons. The sample in question was peripheral blood, obtained on day 0 of MenACWY control vaccination. Every receptor here comes from an adult in good health.

The rearrangement uses TRBV4-1 and TRBJ2-1, with TRBD2 matching over 8 bases. The germline gives CDR1 MGHRA, CDR2 YSYEKL. J was trimmed by 0 bases and V by 0 bases; bases with no gene match: 1. CDR3 length equals 16 residues. The CDR3, as DNA: TGCGCCAGCAGCCAAGAAGCGGGAGACTCCTACAATGAGCAGTTCTTC. It encodes CASSQEAGDSYNEQFF.

V and J are TRBV28 and TRBJ2-7; TRBD2 matches 12 bases. Looked up from germline, CDR1 is MDHEN and CDR2 is SYDVKM. V shed 2 bases and J 4 bases; nucleotides not matched to a gene: 3. This CDR3 comprises 15 residues. For the CDR3, the DNA is TGTGCCAGCAGTTTAATGACTAGCGGGAGATACGAGCAGTACTTC. This translates into CASSLMTSGRYEQYF.